This T cell receptor beta chain was found in a study of CD8+ T cells in alopecia areata. The overall study: Those treated were given oral tofacitinib at 5 to 10 mg twice daily. Once tofacitinib had been taken for 6 to 18 months, 6 months off drug followed.

Study conclusions and caveats: Scalp clonality decreased significantly with tofacitinib, and so did expanded CD8+ clones among the top 100.

Extraction of RNA preceded its reverse transcription into cDNA, which served as the sequencing template. Here immunoSEQ multiplex PCR was the method, and the copy in TCRdb shows in-frame clones only, minus some. The repertoire holds around 190,000 clones, with approximately 56% as singletons. The treatment denotes: oral pan-JAK inhibitor, 5-10 mg twice daily. Remarks on this clone: Its cognate antigen is unknown.

This CDR3 comprises 13 residues. Trimming cost V 5 bases and J 4 bases, with 11 bases left between them. Germline loops: CDR1 SGHTA, CDR2 FQGNSA. This sequence joins TRBV7-2 and TRBJ2-5, with D unresolved. The material was CD4+ T cells sorted from blood, obtained at week 4, from a patient treated with tofacitinib. This TCR came from a human donor with alopecia areata. The CDR3 here is CASSRDPVETQYF. The DNA of the CDR3 is TGTGCCAGCAGCCGCGACCCCGTAGAGACCCAGTACTTC. The full variable domain, its missing parts supplied by reference TRBV7-2 and TRBJ2-5, is GAGVSQSPSNKVTEKGKDVELRCDPISGHTALYWYRQSLGQGLEFLIYFQGNSAPDKSGLPSDRFSAERTGGSVSTLTIQRTQQEDSAVYLCASSRDPVETQYFGPGTRLLVL.